The 11 T cell receptor beta chains in this list originate from one sample, sequenced in a study of identical twins. TCRdb recomputed calls from the 5' RACE reads with MiXCR, one row per CDR3 protein. The sample has fewer than 650,000 distinct CDR3 sequences, approximately 10% seen once; the top ten hold 2.5% to 3%. These records were also assigned to another study, of yellow fever vaccine responses in identical twins.

Specimen: PBMCs. These receptors all stem from a woman between 18 and 29 years old in good health.

V gene TRBV10-3 combines with J gene TRBJ2-7, with D uncertain. CDR3 length equals 13 residues. V lost 3 bases and J lost 4, with 10 bases in between. The germline V gene encodes CDR1 ENHRY and CDR2 SYGVKD. CDR3 in amino acids: CAISDDEGYEQYF. The CDR3 region has the DNA TGTGCCATCAGTGATGACGAAGGGTACGAGCAGTACTTC.

The gene calls are TRBV14 and TRBJ1-2; D remains ambiguous. Germline V CDR1 and CDR2: SGHDN, FVKESK. The CDR3 sequence is 13 residues long. V was shortened by 4 bases and J by 8 bases, with 14 bases between the two germline ends. The CDR3 spells CASSLAQGYGYTF. In DNA, the CDR3 is TGTGCCAGCAGCCTAGCGCAAGGTTACGGCTACACCTTC.

This clonotype was detected ten times or more. This sequence joins TRBV12-3 or TRBV12-4 and TRBJ2-3, with 7 bases fitting TRBD1. With 1 base clipped from V and 4 bases from J, the junction kept 8 bases outside the gene matches. CDR3 length equals 16 residues. In nucleotides, the CDR3 is TGTGCCAGCAGTTTAGTACAGGGGAAGGGCGCAGATACGCAGTATTTT. It encodes CASSLVQGKGADTQYF.

Of note for this clonotype: A read error may explain this, as a much larger clone is one base away. V is TRBV5-6 and J is TRBJ2-7; no firm D call. V lost 4 bases to trimming and J lost 3 bases, with 11 bases between them. Germline V gives CDR1 SGHDT, CDR2 YYEEEE. There are 13 residues in the CDR3. CDR3 in amino acids: CASSRVAVYEQYF. In nucleotides, the CDR3 is TGTGCCAGCAGCCGCGTGGCCGTCTACGAGCAGTACTTC.

The rearrangement links TRBV9 to TRBJ2-1; 14 bases line up with TRBD2. Trimming cost V 3 bases and J 0 bases; bases outside gene matches: 23. CDR1 SGDLS and CDR2 YYNGEE come from the germline V gene. The CDR3 covers 24 residues. The CDR3 nucleotides are TGTGCCAGCAGCGGAGGGTGGGGGTGGACGGGGACTAGCGGGAGCGGGAGCTCCTACAATGAGCAGTTCTTC. It yields the protein CASSGGWGWTGTSGSGSSYNEQFF.

The chain employs TRBV7-9 and TRBJ2-3, with TRBD1 matching over 9 bases. Germline CDR1 SEHNR, CDR2 FQNEAQ (reference sequence). V gave up 2 bases and J gave up 3 bases; unmatched junction bases: 3. The CDR3 length is 15 residues. The CDR3 sequence: CASSLSGTGTDTQYF. For the CDR3, the DNA is TGTGCCAGCAGCTTATCGGGGACAGGGACAGATACGCAGTATTTT.

This clonotype was seen repeatedly, ten times or more. The chain links TRBV20-1 to TRBJ2-1; no firm D call. Germline V gene data show CDR1 as DFQATT and CDR2 as SNEGSKA (reference sequence). The CDR3 is 13 residues long. V shed 3 bases and J shed 8 bases, with 14 bases lying between them. The CDR3 DNA sequence: TGCAGTGCTAGCTACCCCAATCGGGATGAGCAGTTCTTC. It translates to CSASYPNRDEQFF.

V gene TRBV5-1 combines with J gene TRBJ1-6; 7 bases align to TRBD1. Germline values: CDR1 SGHRS, CDR2 YFSETQ. The CDR3 has 15 amino acids. J lost 11 bases, V lost 4 bases, and 12 bases had no gene match. DNA of the CDR3: TGCGCCAGCAGCCAAGGGGACAGACAAATGGCACCCCTCCACTTT. The encoded protein is CASSQGDRQMAPLHF.

This clonotype was seen only a few times. The chain couples TRBV7-2 to TRBJ2-1, with D hard to call. The CDR3 runs to 16 residues. V was pared by 5 bases and J by 6 bases, with 20 bases between. The V gene's germline CDR1 is SGHTA and CDR2 FQGNSA. The CDR3 DNA sequence: TGTGCCAGCAGCCCCCTCGCGTCCAGCGCACTCAATGAGCAGTTCTTC. Amino acids: CASSPLASSALNEQFF.

This clonotype was picked up many times. The rearrangement joins TRBV11-2 to TRBJ2-7, with 11 bases matching TRBD2. From germline, CDR1 is SGHAT and CDR2 FQNNGV. There are 15 residues in the CDR3. The V gene end was trimmed by 4 bases and the J gene end by 0 bases; junction bases not matched to a gene: 2. CDR3 residues: CASSSTSGSSYEQYF. The CDR3 nucleotides are TGTGCCAGCAGCTCTACTAGCGGGAGCTCCTACGAGCAGTACTTC.

This clonotype was counted ten times or more. Here the CDR3 reads CASSLQGGSTDTQYF. In nucleotides, the CDR3 is TGCGCCAGCAGCTTACAGGGGGGCTCCACAGATACGCAGTATTTT. This chain links TRBV5-1 with TRBJ2-3; TRBD1 matches 8 bases. The J segment lost 2 bases and the V segment lost 2 bases, leaving 4 bases of the junction unmatched. The CDR3 runs 15 residues. Germline-derived CDR1 and CDR2 are SGHRS and YFSETQ.